This T cell receptor (beta chain) was sequenced for a study of response to subunit inactivated influenza vaccine. Study-wide results and limits: New T cells are recruited in small numbers by each seasonal influenza vaccination, according to the authors' suggestion.

V dropped 5 bases and J dropped 2; count of bases not matched to a gene: 7. The CDR3 is 15 amino acids. TCRdb used MiXCR to reprocess the RT-PCR reads, holding one entry per CDR3 protein. The sample lists approximately 490,000 distinct CDR3 sequences, around 7.9% occurring once. There are a few counts of this clonotype. Its antigen is not known. The V and J genes are TRBV12-3 or TRBV12-4 and TRBJ2-3, with 7 bases that match TRBD1. This receptor was identified in a man between 50 and 75 years old who received an inactivated influenza vaccine. Here the sequenced sample was PBMCs from blood, taken roughly 24 months after vaccination. CDR3 loop: CASSPDRTFTDTQYF. CDR3 DNA sequence: TGTGCCAGCAGTCCGGACAGGACCTTCACAGATACGCAGTATTTT.